This TCR beta chain was recorded in a study of T cell repertoires in ileal Crohn's disease. Study at large: Less than 45% were active smokers at surgery; median disease duration was approximately 8.5 years. Whole-study results and caveats: Every patient over 26.8% clonality showed endoscopic recurrence. Clonal expansions were more frequent in active smokers than non-smokers at surgery.

Measured with immunoSEQ multiplex PCR; TCRdb has only the in-frame clones, and not every one. The sample consists of about 4,300 clones, about three quarters of them appearing once. On this clone itself: Antigen unknown.

The origin of this receptor is an adult with Crohn's disease. Material: ileal tissue.

The chain's CDR3 is CASSYDRGNEQFF. The CDR3 DNA follows: TGTGCCAGCAGCTACGACAGGGGGAATGAGCAGTTCTTC. This rearrangement joins TRBV11-2 to TRBJ2-1, with 9 bases lining up with TRBD1. Per germline, CDR1 SGHAT and CDR2 FQNNGV. The ends lost 4 bases at V and 7 bases at J; junction bases unmatched: 2. There are 13 residues in the CDR3. The whole variable domain, filled in from reference TRBV11-2 and TRBJ2-1, reads EAGVAQSPRYKIIEKRQSVAFWCNPISGHATLYWYQQILGQGPKLLIQFQNNGVVDDSQLPKDRFSAERLKGVDSTLKIQPAKLEDSAVYLCASSYDRGNEQFFGPGTRLTVL.